A selection of T cell receptor beta chains follows, all from one sample in a study of blood T cell repertoires in COVID-19. Assay used: immunoSEQ multiplex PCR; TCRdb lists only in-frame clones, some missing. The table records around 300,000 clones, around nine tenths of them present only once. Material for sequencing was PBMCs or T cells enriched from blood (not recorded which). These receptors were obtained from a woman aged 40 to 55 who had recovered from COVID-19. The CDR3 runs from the conserved cysteine through the conserved F or W. D genes are given only for firm matches. Not all rows give a size; the values are once, few, many and, for expanded clones, a class.

CDR3nt,CDR3aa,j_gene,v_gene,d_gene,abundance
TGTGCCAGCAGAGACGGTCCGGGCCTCCAAGCGGACGAGCAGTACTTC,CASRDGPGLQADEQYF,TRBJ2-7,TRBV27,.,.
TGTGCCAGCTCACCATTTGGACTTGAAGCTTTCTTT,CASSPFGLEAFF,TRBJ1-1,TRBV18,.,.
TGTGCCAGCAGTGAGGCGACAGAAGCTTTCTTT,CASSEATEAFF,TRBJ1-1,TRBV6-1,.,.
TGTGCCAGCAGGGGGCAGGGCAGGGGAAATTCACCCCTCCACTTT,CASRGQGRGNSPLHF,TRBJ1-6,TRBV27,.,.
TGTGCCAGCAGCTTAGATGGGACAGGCGCCTACGAGCAGTACTTC,CASSLDGTGAYEQYF,TRBJ2-7,TRBV11-3,TRBD1,.
TGTGCCAGCAGCTTGGGTGCCAGGGGACGTTTAGAGACCCAGTACTTC,CASSLGARGRLETQYF,TRBJ2-5,TRBV5-6,.,.
TGTGCCAGCAGCCGGGGGGCAACTTCTGAAAAACTGTTTTTT,CASSRGATSEKLFF,TRBJ1-4,TRBV6-5,.,once
TGTGCCAGCAGCTTAGGGGCGACTAGCGGGACTTCCTACGAGCAGTACTTC,CASSLGATSGTSYEQYF,TRBJ2-7,TRBV7-6,TRBD2,once
TGTGCCAGCAGCCAAGACAGGCGAGAGACCCAGTACTTC,CASSQDRRETQYF,TRBJ2-5,TRBV4-2,.,few
TGTGCCAGCAGCCAAGACAGGGGATTAGCTTTCTTT,CASSQDRGLAFF,TRBJ1-1,TRBV7-2,TRBD1,.
TGCGCCAGCAGCTTCGTAGCAGGGGATCAGCCCCAGCATTTT,CASSFVAGDQPQHF,TRBJ1-5,TRBV5-1,.,.
TGTGCCAGCAGTGAACACGGGACTAGCGGGAGGGCGGATGAGCAGTTCTTC,CASSEHGTSGRADEQFF,TRBJ2-1,TRBV2,TRBD2,.
TGTGCCAGTAGTTTCCCCCGTAGCAGCCTCGCCTACGAGCAGTACTTC,CASSFPRSSLAYEQYF,TRBJ2-7,TRBV19,.,.
TGTGCCAGCAGCGGCCGGGCGAGCGGAGAAACAGATACGCAGTATTTT,CASSGRASGETDTQYF,TRBJ2-3,TRBV5-6,.,.
TGCGCCAGCAGCCAAGATGAAGGGCTGGACTACGGCTACACCTTC,CASSQDEGLDYGYTF,TRBJ1-2,TRBV4-3,.,.
TGTGCCAGCAGCCAAGATCATCCCCGGGCAACTAATGAAAAACTGTTTTTT,CASSQDHPRATNEKLFF,TRBJ1-4,TRBV4-2,.,.
TGTGCCCGGGGGACTAGCGGGAGGGCTCTACCAGAGACCCAGTACTTC,CARGTSGRALPETQYF,TRBJ2-5,TRBV30,TRBD2,.
TGTGCCAGCAGCAACGCAGGGTTCCCCTACAATGAGCAGTTCTTC,CASSNAGFPYNEQFF,TRBJ2-1,TRBV7-2,.,.
TGTGCCAGCAGCTTAGCGGGCCCTAGCGGGGGGTCCTACGAGCAGTACTTC,CASSLAGPSGGSYEQYF,TRBJ2-7,TRBV7-2,TRBD2,.
TGTGCCAGCAGTGGGCAGTTGATGGGTCGGGCAGATACGCAGTATTTT,CASSGQLMGRADTQYF,TRBJ2-3,TRBV2,.,.
TGCGCCAGCAGCTCAAACACAGGAGCTCTCTATGGCTACACCTTC,CASSSNTGALYGYTF,TRBJ1-2,TRBV5-1,.,.
TGTGCCAGCAGTAAGGGGGTGACAGGGTATGGGCAGTACTTC,CASSKGVTGYGQYF,TRBJ2-7,TRBV2,TRBD1,.
TGTGCCAGCAGTGTGATAGCCCTATACAATGAGCAGTTCTTC,CASSVIALYNEQFF,TRBJ2-1,TRBV2,.,.
TGCGCCAGCAGCTTGGAAGGACCGTCGGACAGGGGAGGGGAGACCCAGTACTTC,CASSLEGPSDRGGETQYF,TRBJ2-5,TRBV5-1,TRBD1,.
TGTGCCAGCAGCCTCACGGGAAGAGGCGAGCAGTACTTC,CASSLTGRGEQYF,TRBJ2-7,TRBV11-2,.,.
TGTGCCAGCAGTTTAGGTCCGGTTTATGGCTACACCTTC,CASSLGPVYGYTF,TRBJ1-2,TRBV12-3/TRBV12-4,.,.
TGTGCCAGCAGCTCGTTAACAGGGGGTGATACGCAGTATTTT,CASSSLTGGDTQYF,TRBJ2-3,TRBV7-3,TRBD1,.
TGTGCCAGCAGCGACCACGGACAGGCAGGGTCACCCCTCCACTTT,CASSDHGQAGSPLHF,TRBJ1-6,TRBV9,TRBD1,.
TGTGCCAGCAGCCAAGGGAGAGACACCGGGGAGCTGTTTTTT,CASSQGRDTGELFF,TRBJ2-2,TRBV4-2,.,.
TGTGCCAGCAGCCAATTGCGCTCTAGCCACGAGCAGTACTTC,CASSQLRSSHEQYF,TRBJ2-7,TRBV7-2,.,.
TGTGCCATCGCACATGGAAGCGAGGTTAACTACTACAATGAGCAGTTCTTC,CAIAHGSEVNYYNEQFF,TRBJ2-1,TRBV10-3,.,.
TGTGCCAGCAGCTCCCGTGCCGGGGAGCTGTTTTTT,CASSSRAGELFF,TRBJ2-2,TRBV7-9,.,.
TGTGCCAGCAGCGAGGGGACAGGGGGCTACGAGCAGTACTTC,CASSEGTGGYEQYF,TRBJ2-7,TRBV9,TRBD1,few
TGTGCCAGTAGTCCACCGGGACAGTATGAGACCCAGTACTTC,CASSPPGQYETQYF,TRBJ2-5,TRBV19,TRBD1,.
TGTGCCAGCAGTCCATGGGGGACAGGGGTTCAGTACTATGGCTACACCTTC,CASSPWGTGVQYYGYTF,TRBJ1-2,TRBV25-1,TRBD1,once
TGCGCCAGCAGCTTGAGTGGGAGGTCCCCCTACGAGCAGTACTTC,CASSLSGRSPYEQYF,TRBJ2-7,TRBV5-1,.,.
TGTGCCAGCAGCTCCGGACTAGCGGGTTTACGCCGCGAAAAGACCCAGTACTTC,CASSSGLAGLRREKTQYF,TRBJ2-5,TRBV7-2,TRBD2,few
TGCGCCAGCAGGGGACTAGCGGGAGTAAGCACCGGGGAGCTGTTTTTT,CASRGLAGVSTGELFF,TRBJ2-2,TRBV10-2,TRBD2,.
TGTGCCAGCAGTTACTCGACAGGGGGAAGGGTCTATGGCTACACCTTC,CASSYSTGGRVYGYTF,TRBJ1-2,TRBV6-5,TRBD1,.
TGTGCCAGCAGTTTAGTGATGACAGGTTCATATGGCTACACCTTC,CASSLVMTGSYGYTF,TRBJ1-2,TRBV2,.,.
TGTGCCAGTAGTCACAGGGGGGGGAACGAGCAGTACTTC,CASSHRGGNEQYF,TRBJ2-7,TRBV19,.,.
TGTGCCAGTAGTAGATCGGCGGGCAATCAGCCCCAGCATTTT,CASSRSAGNQPQHF,TRBJ1-5,TRBV19,.,.
TGTGCCAGCAGCCCCCGACAGGCCAGCTCCTACGAGCAGTACTTC,CASSPRQASSYEQYF,TRBJ2-7,TRBV9,.,once
TGTGCCAGCAGCCAAGACTCCAGGACTAGCGGGTCGTACAATGAGCAGTTCTTC,CASSQDSRTSGSYNEQFF,TRBJ2-1,TRBV3-1/TRBV3-2,TRBD2,.
TGTGCCAGTAGCAGGGGACAGATGAACACTGAAGCTTTCTTT,CASSRGQMNTEAFF,TRBJ1-1,TRBV19,TRBD1,.
TGTGCCAGCAGCTTAGCCCAGCGGGACTACGAGCAGTACTTC,CASSLAQRDYEQYF,TRBJ2-7,TRBV7-9,TRBD2,.
TGTGCCAGCAGCTTAGGCCTCGCTAGCGGGACCTACCACAATGAGCAGTTCTTC,CASSLGLASGTYHNEQFF,TRBJ2-1,TRBV13,TRBD2,.
TGTGCCAGCTCACCACAAATAGGGAGGAACACTGAAGCTTTCTTT,CASSPQIGRNTEAFF,TRBJ1-1,TRBV18,.,.
TGCGCCAGCAGTTGGCGGGAGGGGGGCGAGCAGTACTTC,CASSWREGGEQYF,TRBJ2-7,TRBV5-1,TRBD2,.
TGTGCCAGAACCCCGAACGGGGATCAAGTCGAGCAGTACTTC,CARTPNGDQVEQYF,TRBJ2-7,TRBV5-3,.,.
TGCGCCAGCAGCCAAGATTCCGGGTCCAATCAGCCCCAGCATTTT,CASSQDSGSNQPQHF,TRBJ1-5,TRBV4-1,.,once
TGTGCCATCAGCCGGACTAGCGGCACCTACGAGCAGTACTTC,CAISRTSGTYEQYF,TRBJ2-7,TRBV10-3,TRBD2,.
TGTGCCAGCAGCTCAATAGCGGGAGCGATCACAGATACGCAGTATTTT,CASSSIAGAITDTQYF,TRBJ2-3,TRBV5-6,TRBD2,.
TGTGCCAGCAGCCCCGACCCCCCTAGCATGCGAGAATACGAGCAGTACTTC,CASSPDPPSMREYEQYF,TRBJ2-7,TRBV7-2,.,.
TGTGCCAGCAGTTTATCGAGCGCAGATACGCAGTATTTT,CASSLSSADTQYF,TRBJ2-3,TRBV27,.,.
TGTGCCAGCAGCAGGGGTAGCTCCTACGAGCAGTACTTC,CASSRGSSYEQYF,TRBJ2-7,TRBV11-1,.,.